This T cell receptor (beta chain) was identified in a study of CD4 and CD8 cells across lung adenocarcinoma regions. Using its own MiXCR run on the PCR reads, TCRdb lists one record per CDR3 protein. The sample carries approximately 4,300 distinct CDR3 sequences, 55% to 75% recorded once. The germline CDR1 and CDR2 sequences are WSHSY and SAAADI. The length of the CDR3 is 14 residues. A remark on this clonotype: Relative to the germline gene, one junction end is altered; a read error may explain this.

Samples came from patients with localized non-small cell lung adenocarcinoma. Sequencing was carried out using CD4+ T cells from the center of a lung tumor. The rearrangement joins TRBV10-2 to TRBJ2-3, with TRBD1 identical over 8 bases. The sequence was collected from a male donor with lung adenocarcinoma. The CD4 and CD8 labels of this study may be unreliable. The CDR3 bases are TGCGGCAGCAGGGGGCTGGGAGCCAAAGATACTCAGTATTTC. Protein sequence: CGSRGLGAKDTQYF.